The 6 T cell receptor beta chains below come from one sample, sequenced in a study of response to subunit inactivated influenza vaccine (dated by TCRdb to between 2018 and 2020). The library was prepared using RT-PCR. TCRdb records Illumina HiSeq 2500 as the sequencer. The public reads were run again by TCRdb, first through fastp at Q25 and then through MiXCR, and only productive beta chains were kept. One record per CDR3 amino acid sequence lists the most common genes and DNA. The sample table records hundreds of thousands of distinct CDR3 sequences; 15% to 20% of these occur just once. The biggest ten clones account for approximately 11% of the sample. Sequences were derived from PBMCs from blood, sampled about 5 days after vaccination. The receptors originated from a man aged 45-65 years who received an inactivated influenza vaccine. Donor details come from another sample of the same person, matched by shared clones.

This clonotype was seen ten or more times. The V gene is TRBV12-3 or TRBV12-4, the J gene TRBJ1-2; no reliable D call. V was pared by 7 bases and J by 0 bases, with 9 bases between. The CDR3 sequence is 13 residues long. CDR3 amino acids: CASNGEANYGYTF. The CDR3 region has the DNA TGTGCCAGCAACGGAGAGGCTAACTATGGCTACACCTTC.

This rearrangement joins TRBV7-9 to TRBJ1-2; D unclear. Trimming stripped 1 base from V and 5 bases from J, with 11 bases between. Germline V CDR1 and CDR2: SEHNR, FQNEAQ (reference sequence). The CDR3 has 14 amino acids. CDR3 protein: CASSLESQFYGYTF. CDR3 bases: TGTGCCAGCAGCTTAGAGTCGCAGTTTTATGGCTACACCTTC.

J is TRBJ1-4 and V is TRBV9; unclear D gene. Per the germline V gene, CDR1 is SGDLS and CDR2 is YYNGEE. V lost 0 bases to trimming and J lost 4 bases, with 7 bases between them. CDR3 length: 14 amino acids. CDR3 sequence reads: CASSVGPYNEKLFF. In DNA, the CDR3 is TGTGCCAGCAGCGTAGGGCCCTATAATGAAAAACTGTTTTTT.

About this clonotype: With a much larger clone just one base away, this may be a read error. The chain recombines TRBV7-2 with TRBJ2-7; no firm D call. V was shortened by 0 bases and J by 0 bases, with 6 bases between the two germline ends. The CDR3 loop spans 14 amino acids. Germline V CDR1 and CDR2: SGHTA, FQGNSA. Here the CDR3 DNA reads TGTGCCAGCAGCTTAGCGCGAGTCTCCTACGAGCAGTACTTC. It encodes CASSLARVSYEQYF.

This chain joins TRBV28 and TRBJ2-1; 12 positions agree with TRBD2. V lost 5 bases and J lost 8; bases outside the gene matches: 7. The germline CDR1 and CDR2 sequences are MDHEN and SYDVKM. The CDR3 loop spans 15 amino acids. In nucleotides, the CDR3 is TGTGCCAGCAGTCCGCTAGCGGGGGGGCGGGATGAGCAGTTCTTC. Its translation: CASSPLAGGRDEQFF.

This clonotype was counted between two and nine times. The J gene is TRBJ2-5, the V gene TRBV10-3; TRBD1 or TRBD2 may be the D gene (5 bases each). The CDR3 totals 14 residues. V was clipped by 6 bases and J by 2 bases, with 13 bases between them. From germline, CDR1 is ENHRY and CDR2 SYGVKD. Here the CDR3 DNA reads TGTGCCATCAGGGGGGACGCGACACAAGAGACCCAGTACTTC. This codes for CAIRGDATQETQYF.